A selection of T cell receptor beta chains follows, all from one sample in a study of shared clonotypes between healthy human individuals. Repertoires were generated with immunoSEQ multiplex PCR, while TCRdb's copy carries only in-frame clones and drops some. The sample holds about 100,000 clones, less than 75% seen once. The sequenced material came from memory CD8+ T cells sorted from blood. Receptors were obtained from a woman in her 30s in good health. CDR3s include the opening cysteine and the closing phenylalanine or tryptophan. A D gene is named only where the DNA matches it firmly.

CDR3aa	d_gene	j_gene	v_gene
CASSLFEYQPQHF	-	TRBJ1-5	TRBV18
CAWGQSPSYGYTF	-	TRBJ1-2	TRBV30
CASSDVGENYGYTF	-	TRBJ1-2	TRBV19
CASSEAQGQGGETQYF	-	TRBJ2-5	TRBV6-1
CASSYSNFRMNTEAFF	-	TRBJ1-1	TRBV6-5
CASSRGQGNEKLFF	TRBD1	TRBJ1-4	TRBV7-2
CASSRDPGNEKLFF	-	TRBJ1-4	TRBV2
CASSQEAGDGHQPQHF	-	TRBJ1-5	TRBV4-2
CASSLDWGPAGELFF	-	TRBJ2-2	TRBV7-2
CSATSGILPPTDTQYF	TRBD2	TRBJ2-3	TRBV29-1
CASSIKAGHVMNTEAFF	-	TRBJ1-1	TRBV19
CASSHRGLASDTQYF	TRBD2	TRBJ2-3	TRBV28
CASSLFDGKPQHF	-	TRBJ1-5	TRBV7-9
CARVSFNEQFF	-	TRBJ2-1	TRBV27
CASSSDWVTGIYEQYF	TRBD1	TRBJ2-7	TRBV7-8
CASYGRRGELFF	TRBD2	TRBJ2-2	TRBV6-6
CASSSPLAENTGELFF	TRBD2	TRBJ2-2	TRBV7-6
CASSFGPGEGREQYF	-	TRBJ2-7	TRBV28
CASSLFATGELFF	-	TRBJ2-2	TRBV28
CASSSSGVLAGTEYF	TRBD2	TRBJ2-5	TRBV5-1
CASSEVRRGNTEAFF	-	TRBJ1-1	TRBV25-1
CASSEALTGTGTYEQYF	TRBD1	TRBJ2-7	TRBV6-1
CASSPGFTSTDTQYF	-	TRBJ2-3	TRBV27
CASSQDPLTSNQPQHF	-	TRBJ1-5	TRBV4-1
CASSLVGRAFNEQYF	TRBD2	TRBJ2-7	TRBV7-9
CASSVARAGEETQYF	TRBD2	TRBJ2-5	TRBV9